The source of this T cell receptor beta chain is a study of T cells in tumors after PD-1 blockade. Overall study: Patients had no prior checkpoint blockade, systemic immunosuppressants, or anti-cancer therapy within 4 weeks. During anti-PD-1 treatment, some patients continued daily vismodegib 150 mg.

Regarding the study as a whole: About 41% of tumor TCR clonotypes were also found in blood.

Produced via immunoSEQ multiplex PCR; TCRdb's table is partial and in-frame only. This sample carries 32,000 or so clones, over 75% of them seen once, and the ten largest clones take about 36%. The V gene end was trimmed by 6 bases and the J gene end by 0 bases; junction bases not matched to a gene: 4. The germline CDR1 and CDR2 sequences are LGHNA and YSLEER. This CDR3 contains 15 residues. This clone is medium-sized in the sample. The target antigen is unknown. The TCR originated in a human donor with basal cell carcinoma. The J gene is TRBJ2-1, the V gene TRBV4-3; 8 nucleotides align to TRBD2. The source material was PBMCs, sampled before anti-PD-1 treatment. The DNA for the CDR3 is TGCGCCAGCAGACTAGCGGAGGGCTCCTACAATGAGCAGTTCTTC. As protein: CASRLAEGSYNEQFF.